The clone carrying this T cell receptor beta chain was seen a single time. One end of the junction varies from germline; a read error may be responsible. The source of the sample is a study of blood T cell repertoires in COVID-19. Across the whole study: Nucleic acid was either cDNA or gDNA, and it came from T cells, B-cell-depleted T cells, or PBMCs.

Original methodology: Amplification from reference gene primers served as the basis for estimated nucleated cell counts. The protocol was immunoSEQ multiplex PCR, while the TCRdb copy is restricted to in-frame clones and leaves out a portion. That table furnishes V, J and clone size, whereas the DNA furnished D and trimming. The repertoire holds around 250,000 clones, with around 90% as singletons. CDR3 length: 13 residues. The V gene's germline CDR1 is LNHNV and CDR2 YYDKDF (reference sequence). Specimen: peripheral blood. This TCR was sampled from a human donor in a cohort sampled during active COVID-19. The chain couples TRBV15 to TRBJ2-7; 11 bases agree with TRBD2. This CDR3 is CATNPGTSGNQDF. The DNA of the CDR3 is TGTGCCACCAACCCCGGGACTAGCGGTAATCAGGACTTC.